The 25 T cell receptor beta chains listed next were all sequenced from one sample in a study of shared clonotypes between healthy human individuals. Only in-frame clones appear in the TCRdb table, and some are missing; sequencing was by immunoSEQ multiplex PCR. The sample holds approximately 2.5 million clones, 80% to 95% seen once. Sequenced: naive CD4+ T cells from PBMCs. The subset was: CD45RA+ positively selected. The receptors originated from a man younger than 35 in good health. Some clones in this sample may be carry-over from other donors' samples.

This sequence joins TRBV6-1 and TRBJ1-4; no reliable D call. CDR3 length equals 14 residues. The germline V gene encodes CDR1 MNHNS and CDR2 SASEGT. Trimming stripped 10 bases from V and 4 bases from J, with 16 bases between. The CDR3 spells CATKRRGYNEKLFF. In nucleotides, the CDR3 is TGTGCCACCAAACGGCGGGGTTATAATGAAAAACTGTTTTTT.

J is TRBJ2-7 and V is TRBV9; TRBD1 might be the D (6 bases). Per the germline V gene, CDR1 is SGDLS and CDR2 is YYNGEE. This CDR3 is 16 amino acids long. V lost 0 bases, J lost 1 base, and 14 bases lay in between. This chain's CDR3 is CASSVGGSQGSYEQYF. CDR3 bases: TGTGCCAGCAGCGTAGGGGGAAGTCAGGGGTCCTACGAGCAGTACTTC.

CDR3 sequence: CACSGSYNEQFF. The CDR3 DNA follows: TGTGCCTGCTCGGGTTCCTACAATGAGCAGTTCTTC. V is TRBV28 and J is TRBJ2-1; D not certain. Germline CDR1 and CDR2: MDHEN and SYDVKM. CDR3 length: 12 residues. Trimming removed 11 bases from V and 1 base from J, with 9 bases in between.

This chain joins TRBV10-3 and TRBJ1-5; D call uncertain. The CDR3 is made up of 12 amino acids. V was clipped by 3 bases and J by 4 bases, with 4 bases between them. Germline V gives CDR1 ENHRY, CDR2 SYGVKD. CDR3 nucleotide sequence: TGTGCCATCAGTGAAACGAATCAGCCCCAGCATTTT. Its translation: CAISETNQPQHF.

This clone was seen only once. This chain connects TRBV5-1 to TRBJ1-2, with D hard to call. Trimming left V 2 bases short and J 2 bases short, with 16 bases between. Germline CDR1 and CDR2: SGHRS and YFSETQ. The CDR3 extends over 16 amino acids. DNA for the CDR3: TGCGCCAGCAGCTTCGGTTTTACGGAAACAAACTATGGCTACACCTTC. Translating it yields CASSFGFTETNYGYTF. Full variable domain (missing parts from reference TRBV5-1 and TRBJ1-2): KAGVTQTPRYLIKTRGQQVTLSCSPISGHRSVSWYQQTPGQGLQFLFEYFSETQRNKGNFPGRFSGRQFSNSRSEMNVSTLELGDSALYLCASSFGFTETNYGYTFGSGTRLTVV.

The chain has TRBV7-9 and TRBJ2-3, with D perhaps matching TRBD2 (5 bases). Germline CDR1 and CDR2: SEHNR and FQNEAQ (reference sequence). V was clipped by 4 bases and J by 2 bases, with 13 bases between them. The CDR3 is 15 residues long. DNA for the CDR3: TGTGCCAGCAGCTCCGGGCGGACTTTCACAGATACGCAGTATTTT. This sequence encodes CASSSGRTFTDTQYF.

This clone came up once. Within the sample, other DNA sequences also encode this same CDR3. The chain couples TRBV5-1 to TRBJ2-1; 10 bases line up with TRBD2. This CDR3 is 15 amino acids long. Trimming took 0 bases from V and 5 from J; bases not matched to a gene: 2. Per the germline V gene, CDR1 is SGHRS and CDR2 is YFSETQ. Written as DNA, the CDR3 is TGCGCCAGCAGCTTGGAACTAGCGGGGAACAATGAGCAGTTCTTC. Translated, it gives CASSLELAGNNEQFF.

The gene calls are TRBV15 and TRBJ1-3; D might be TRBD1 (5 bases). Germline CDR1 and CDR2: LNHNV and YYDKDF (reference sequence). This CDR3 has 16 amino acids. Trimming pared 0 bases from V and 0 bases from J, leaving 9 bases between. The CDR3 sequence: CATSRDRGTSGNTIYF. The DNA of the CDR3 is TGTGCCACCAGCAGAGATCGAGGGACCTCTGGAAACACCATATATTTT.

The rearrangement joins TRBV6-5 to TRBJ2-7, with 8 bases that match TRBD2. Per the germline V gene, CDR1 is MNHEY and CDR2 is SVGAGI. This CDR3 has 15 residues. V dropped 5 bases and J dropped 4; count of bases not matched to a gene: 10. CDR3 amino acids: CASSTPGRAGYEQYF. The CDR3, as DNA: TGTGCCAGCAGTACCCCCGGGAGGGCCGGGTACGAGCAGTACTTC.

V is TRBV9 and J is TRBJ2-7; 11 bases map to TRBD1. CDR3 length equals 14 residues. The germline gives CDR1 SGDLS, CDR2 YYNGEE. The trim removed 4 bases at V and 5 bases at J, leaving 5 bases unmatched. The CDR3 loop reads CASSFQDRGHEQYF. CDR3 bases: TGTGCCAGCAGCTTTCAGGACAGGGGGCACGAGCAGTACTTC. The full variable domain, rest sourced from reference TRBV9 and TRBJ2-7, is DSGVTQTPKHLITATGQRVTLRCSPRSGDLSVYWYQQSLDQGLQFLIQYYNGEERAKGNILERFSAQQFPDLHSELNLSSLELGDSALYFCASSFQDRGHEQYFGPGTRLTVT.

The chain has TRBV30 and TRBJ2-1; the D call may be TRBD1 or TRBD2 (5 bases each). Germline V gives CDR1 GTSNPN, CDR2 SVGIG (reference sequence). Trimming removed 5 bases from V and 0 bases from J, with 8 bases in between. The CDR3 sequence is 13 residues long. CDR3 DNA sequence: TGTGCCTGGGACGGGACCTCCTACAATGAGCAGTTCTTC. Its translation is CAWDGTSYNEQFF.

V usage is TRBV10-3 and J usage is TRBJ2-7; a possible D gene is TRBD1 (6 bases). The CDR3 has 14 amino acids. Between the trimmed V and J ends, which lost 4 bases and 0 bases, there was a span of 10 bases. Germline V gene lookup returns CDR1 ENHRY and CDR2 SYGVKD. This CDR3 is CAISGLQGSYEQYF. CDR3 DNA sequence: TGTGCCATCAGTGGCCTACAGGGCTCCTACGAGCAGTACTTC.

The rearrangement uses TRBV5-8 and TRBJ2-3; no firm D call. V was shortened by 5 bases and J by 0 bases, with 7 bases between the two germline ends. Germline values: CDR1 SGHTS, CDR2 YDEGEE. The CDR3 runs 13 residues. The CDR3 here is CASRYRSTDTQYF. For the CDR3, the DNA is TGTGCCAGCAGATACCGGAGCACAGATACGCAGTATTTT.

The chain combines TRBV28 with TRBJ2-5; D gene ambiguous. This CDR3 has 12 residues. Germline assignment: CDR1 MDHEN and CDR2 SYDVKM. With 5 bases removed from V and 0 bases from J, the gap between germline ends came to 4 bases. CDR3 in DNA: TGTGCCAGCAGTAGTAACCAAGAGACCCAGTACTTC. This sequence encodes CASSSNQETQYF. The variable domain in full, completed from reference TRBV28 and TRBJ2-5, reads DVKVTQSSRYLVKRTGEKVFLECVQDMDHENMFWYRQDPGLGLRLIYFSYDVKMKEKGDIPEGYSVSREKKERFSLILESASTNQTSMYLCASSSNQETQYFGPGTRLLVL.

The chain carries TRBV19 and TRBJ2-2; 8 bases line up with TRBD1. The CDR3 covers 15 residues. Germline V gene sequence: CDR1 LNHDA, CDR2 SQIVND (reference sequence). The trim removed 6 bases at V and 0 bases at J, leaving 3 bases unmatched. DNA of the CDR3: TGTGCCAGTAGCAAGGACAGGGCGAACACCGGGGAGCTGTTTTTT. This codes for CASSKDRANTGELFF.

This clone was picked up a small number of times. The chain couples TRBV2 to TRBJ1-1, with D unresolved. Looked up from germline, CDR1 is SNHLY and CDR2 is FYNNEI. This CDR3 is 13 amino acids long. Trimming removed 6 bases from V and 1 base from J, with 9 bases in between. The CDR3 DNA reads TGTGCCAGCAGATTTCAGGAGAACACTGAAGCTTTCTTT. Amino acid sequence: CASRFQENTEAFF.

The chain links TRBV11-3 to TRBJ2-2, with D hard to call. Germline V gives CDR1 SGHNT, CDR2 YENEEA. This CDR3 comprises 13 residues. With 6 bases removed from V and 6 bases from J, the gap between germline ends came to 11 bases. CDR3 nucleotide sequence: TGTGCCAGCAGTTTCGCCCCCTCCGGGGAGCTGTTTTTT. Its translation: CASSFAPSGELFF.

This clone was detected only once. The rearrangement links TRBV7-6 to TRBJ2-1; 7 bases fit TRBD2. In germline, CDR1 is SGHVS, CDR2 FNYEAQ. The CDR3 is 18 amino acids. Unmatched junction bases numbered 14, after V lost 0 bases and J lost 6 bases. The CDR3 protein is CASSLAWDGGRLANEQFF. For the CDR3, the DNA is TGTGCCAGCAGCTTAGCGTGGGATGGCGGGAGACTCGCCAATGAGCAGTTCTTC.

The genes are TRBV5-8 and TRBJ2-1; 7 positions match TRBD1. From germline, CDR1 is SGHTS and CDR2 YDEGEE. The CDR3 totals 16 residues. The J segment lost 6 bases and the V segment lost 4 bases, leaving 13 bases of the junction unmatched. CDR3 sequence: CASSPRAGAGGNEQFF. DNA of the CDR3: TGTGCCAGCAGCCCCCGGGCTGGGGCAGGGGGCAATGAGCAGTTCTTC.

This clone was detected only once. The chain recombines TRBV28 with TRBJ2-1, with 7 bases identical to TRBD2. V trimming: 5 bases; J trimming: 10 bases; junction bases outside the gene matches: 11. Germline V gene data show CDR1 as MDHEN and CDR2 as SYDVKM. The CDR3 totals 14 residues. CDR3 DNA: TGTGCCAGCAGTCCTCTAGCGGCAAGGGTCGAGCAGTTCTTC. Translated: CASSPLAARVEQFF.

The chain has TRBV27 and TRBJ2-7; 7 bases match TRBD2. The CDR3 loop spans 14 amino acids. Germline loops: CDR1 MNHEY, CDR2 SMNVEV (reference sequence). V was clipped by 6 bases and J by 3 bases; unmatched bases: 8. CDR3 sequence (DNA): TGTGCCAGCAGGAGCGGGATCCAGGGCTACGAGCAGTACTTC. It codes for CASRSGIQGYEQYF.

The chain combines TRBV15 with TRBJ2-7; 9 bases align to TRBD1. The V gene's germline CDR1 is LNHNV and CDR2 YYDKDF (reference sequence). V gave up 0 bases and J gave up 3 bases; unmatched junction bases: 3. The CDR3 runs to 15 residues. The CDR3 spells CATSREGQGGYEQYF. The DNA for the CDR3 is TGTGCCACCAGCAGAGAGGGACAGGGTGGCTACGAGCAGTACTTC.

CDR3 DNA: TGTGCCAGTAGTCCGCCGGGACAGGGCCCCAATGAGCAGTTCTTC. It translates to CASSPPGQGPNEQFF. The chain links TRBV19 to TRBJ2-1; TRBD1 agrees at 9 bases. V lost 5 bases to trimming and J lost 6 bases; unmatched junction nucleotides: 8. The CDR3 sequence is 15 residues long. CDR1 is LNHDA, CDR2 SQIVND, per germline (reference sequence).

The V call is TRBV18, the J call TRBJ2-2; 9 bases fit TRBD1. J lost 1 base, V lost 4 bases, and 4 bases had no gene match. Germline CDR1 KGHSH, CDR2 LQKENI. CDR3 length: 16 residues. The CDR3, as DNA: TGTGCCAGCTCACAACAGGGGGCGAAGAACACCGGGGAGCTGTTTTTT. Its translation is CASSQQGAKNTGELFF.

The genes are TRBV29-1 and TRBJ1-2, with TRBD1 as a possible D gene (6 bases). The CDR3 is 14 amino acids. Germline lookup yields CDR1 SQVTM and CDR2 ANQGSEA. V was trimmed by 7 bases and J by 3 bases, leaving 18 bases between them. The CDR3 sequence is CSAPNRGGDYGYTF. CDR3 DNA: TGCAGCGCCCCGAATAGGGGGGGCGACTATGGCTACACCTTC.